This TCR beta chain was recorded in a study of blood T cell repertoires in COVID-19. The wider study: From the United States, Italy and Spain came samples of acute and convalescent COVID-19. T cells, B-cell-depleted T cells, or PBMCs supplied cDNA or gDNA.

Per the germline V gene, CDR1 is SNHLY and CDR2 is FYNNEI. After removal of 7 bases from V and 5 bases from J, the junction contained 9 bases not matched to a gene. CDR3 length equals 14 residues. Original processing notes: How many nucleated cells were present was estimated from reference gene primer amplification. Using immunoSEQ multiplex PCR, the repertoire was profiled, and TCRdb retains in-frame clones only, with some absent. V, J and clone size derive from that table, while D and trimming were established from the DNA sequence. The top ten hold roughly 24% of the sample, which has 85,000 to 100,000 clones, around 79% seen once.

This chain links TRBV2 with TRBJ2-5; 8 nucleotides align to TRBD2. Sequencing input: peripheral blood. The TCR originated in a human donor in a cohort sampled during active COVID-19. The CDR3 DNA is TGTGCCAGCACGGGACTAGTCATCGGGGAGACCCAGTACTTC. Translation: CASTGLVIGETQYF. Together with reference TRBV2 and TRBJ2-5, the CDR3 gives the full variable domain: EPEVTQTPSHQVTQMGQEVILRCVPISNHLYFYWYRQILGQKVEFLVSFYNNEISEKSEIFDDQFSVERPDGSNFTLKIRSTKLEDSAMYFCASTGLVIGETQYFGPGTRLLVL.